These 6 T cell receptor beta chains came from one sample sequenced in a study of blood T cell repertoires in COVID-19. Libraries were prepared by immunoSEQ multiplex PCR; TCRdb keeps only in-frame clonotypes and omits some of them. The data hold about 200,000 clones, with around 85% observed a single time. Source material: peripheral blood. The receptors stem from a man aged 55-75 years with COVID-19, enrolled during active disease.

The chain joins TRBV27 to TRBJ1-1; TRBD1 aligns across 12 bases. Trimming removed 4 bases from V and 4 bases from J; junction bases left unmatched: 13. The CDR3 runs 18 residues. The germline CDR1 and CDR2 sequences are MNHEY and SMNVEV (reference sequence). CDR3 protein: CASSSLRDRGLFITEAFF. Here the CDR3 DNA reads TGTGCCAGCAGTTCACTCCGGGACAGGGGGCTCTTTATCACTGAAGCTTTCTTT.

This chain uses TRBV29-1 with TRBJ2-5; TRBD2 agrees at 7 bases. The CDR3 length is 13 residues. J gave up 3 bases and V 6 bases, and 7 bases lay outside the gene matches. From germline, CDR1 is SQVTM and CDR2 ANQGSEA. CDR3 loop: CSVVGRAKETQYF. In DNA, the CDR3 is TGCAGCGTGGTAGGGAGGGCCAAAGAGACCCAGTACTTC.

This chain links TRBV25-1 with TRBJ2-7, with 7 bases aligning to TRBD1. CDR3 length: 16 residues. V dropped 4 bases and J dropped 5; count of bases not matched to a gene: 14. CDR1 is MGHDK, CDR2 SYGVNS, per germline. CDR3 nucleotide sequence: TGTGCCAGCAGTGTACCCCGAGGGGGCTTGTACCACGAGCAGTACTTC. Protein sequence: CASSVPRGGLYHEQYF.

This chain uses TRBV19 with TRBJ1-1; possible D gene TRBD1, 6 bases. Germline assignment: CDR1 LNHDA and CDR2 SQIVND (reference sequence). Trimming shortened V by 7 bases and J by 5 bases, and 17 bases separated the two germline ends. CDR3 size: 14 residues. CDR3 sequence reads: CASTLFGGRTEAFF. CDR3 coding DNA: TGTGCCAGTACCCTGTTCGGGGGGCGGACTGAAGCTTTCTTT.

The CDR3 sequence is CASSQGQGLAGYTF. CDR3 in DNA: TGTGCCAGCTCACAAGGACAGGGGTTGGCTGGCTACACCTTC. V gene TRBV18 combines with J gene TRBJ1-2; 9 positions agree with TRBD1. The germline V gene encodes CDR1 KGHSH and CDR2 LQKENI. CDR3 length: 14 amino acids. Unmatched junction bases numbered 7, after V lost 4 bases and J lost 7 bases.

The CDR3, as DNA: TGTGCCAGCAGTTCGGGACAGTACCTTAGCAATCAGCCCCAGCATTTT. Translating it yields CASSSGQYLSNQPQHF. This chain uses TRBV28 with TRBJ1-5; TRBD1 agrees at 7 bases. CDR1 MDHEN and CDR2 SYDVKM come from the germline V gene. Trimming removed 4 bases from V and 0 bases from J; junction bases left unmatched: 6. The CDR3 loop spans 16 amino acids.